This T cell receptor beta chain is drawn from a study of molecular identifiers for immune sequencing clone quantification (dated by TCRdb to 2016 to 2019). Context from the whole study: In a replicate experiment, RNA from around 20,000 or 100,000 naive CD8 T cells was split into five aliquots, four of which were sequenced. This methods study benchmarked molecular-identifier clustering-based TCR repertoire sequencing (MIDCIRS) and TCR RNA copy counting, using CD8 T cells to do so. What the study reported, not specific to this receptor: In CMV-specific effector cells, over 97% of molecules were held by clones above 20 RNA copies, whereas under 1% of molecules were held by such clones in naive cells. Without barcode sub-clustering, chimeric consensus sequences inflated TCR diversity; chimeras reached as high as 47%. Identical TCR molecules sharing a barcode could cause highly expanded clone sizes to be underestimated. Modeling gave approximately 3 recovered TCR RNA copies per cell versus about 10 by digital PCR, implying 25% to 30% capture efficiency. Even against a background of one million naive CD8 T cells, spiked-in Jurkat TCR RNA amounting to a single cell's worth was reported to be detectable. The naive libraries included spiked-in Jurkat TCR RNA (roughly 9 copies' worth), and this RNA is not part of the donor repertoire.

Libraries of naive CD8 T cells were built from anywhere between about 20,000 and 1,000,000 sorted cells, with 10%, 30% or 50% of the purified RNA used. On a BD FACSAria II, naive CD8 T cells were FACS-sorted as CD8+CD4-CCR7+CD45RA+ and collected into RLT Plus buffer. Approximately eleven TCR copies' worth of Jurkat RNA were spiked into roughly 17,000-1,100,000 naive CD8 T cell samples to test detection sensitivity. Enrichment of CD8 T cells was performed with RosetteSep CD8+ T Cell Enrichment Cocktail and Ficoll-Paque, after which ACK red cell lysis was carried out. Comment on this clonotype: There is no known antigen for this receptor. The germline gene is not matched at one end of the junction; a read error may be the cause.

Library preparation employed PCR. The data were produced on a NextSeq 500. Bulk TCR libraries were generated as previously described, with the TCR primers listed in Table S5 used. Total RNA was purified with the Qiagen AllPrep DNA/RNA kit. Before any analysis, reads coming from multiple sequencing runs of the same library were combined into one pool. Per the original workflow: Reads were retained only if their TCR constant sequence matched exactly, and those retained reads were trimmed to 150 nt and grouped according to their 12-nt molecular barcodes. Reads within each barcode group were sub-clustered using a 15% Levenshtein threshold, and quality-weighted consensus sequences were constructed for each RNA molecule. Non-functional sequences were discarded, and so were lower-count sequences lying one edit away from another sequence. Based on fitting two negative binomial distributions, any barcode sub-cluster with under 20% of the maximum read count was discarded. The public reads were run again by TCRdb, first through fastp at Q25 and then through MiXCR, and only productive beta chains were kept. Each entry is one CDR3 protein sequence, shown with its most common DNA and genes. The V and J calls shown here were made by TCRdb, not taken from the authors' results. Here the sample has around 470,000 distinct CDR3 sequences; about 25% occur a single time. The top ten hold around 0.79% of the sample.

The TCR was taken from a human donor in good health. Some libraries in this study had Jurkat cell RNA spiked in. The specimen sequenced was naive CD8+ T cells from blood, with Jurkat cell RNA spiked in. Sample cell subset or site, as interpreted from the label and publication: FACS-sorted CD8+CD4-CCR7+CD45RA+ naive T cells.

This receptor carries the CDR3 CASSSGLITATQYF. In nucleotide form, the sequence is TGTGCCAGCAGCAGTGGGCTGATCACAGCTACGCAGTATTTT. The receptor chain draws on TRBV11-3 and TRBJ2-3, with no confident D gene call. From cysteine to phenylalanine, the CDR3 is 14 amino acids long. Kept here is only the CDR3 DNA, which spans 42 bases and is read in frame from base 1. Taken from the germline V gene, the CDR1 and CDR2 loops are SGHNT and YENEEA. Full variable domain (CDR3 extended with the reference TRBV11-3 and TRBJ2-3 proteins): EAGVVQSPRYKIIEKKQPVAFWCNPISGHNTLYWYLQNLGQGPELLIRYENEEAVDDSQLPKDRFSAERLKGVDSTLKIQPAELGDSAVYLCASSSGLITATQYFGPGTRLTVL.